This TCR beta chain emerged from a study of blood T cell repertoires in COVID-19. V lost 2 bases and J lost 8, with 12 bases in between. The length of the CDR3 is 14 residues. CDR1 KGHSH and CDR2 LQKENI come from the germline V gene. TCRdb's table, derived via immunoSEQ multiplex PCR, lists solely in-frame clones and lacks some. The sample yields about 240,000 clones, roughly 86% seen once. The sequencing sample was made of PBMCs or T cells enriched from blood (not recorded which). The TCR originated in a woman aged 40 to 50 with acute COVID-19. The V and J genes are TRBV18 and TRBJ1-4; D is unclear. CDR3 sequence (DNA): TGTGCCAGCTCACCAAGAGGCGCGGTCGAAAAACTGTTTTTT. This encodes CASSPRGAVEKLFF.